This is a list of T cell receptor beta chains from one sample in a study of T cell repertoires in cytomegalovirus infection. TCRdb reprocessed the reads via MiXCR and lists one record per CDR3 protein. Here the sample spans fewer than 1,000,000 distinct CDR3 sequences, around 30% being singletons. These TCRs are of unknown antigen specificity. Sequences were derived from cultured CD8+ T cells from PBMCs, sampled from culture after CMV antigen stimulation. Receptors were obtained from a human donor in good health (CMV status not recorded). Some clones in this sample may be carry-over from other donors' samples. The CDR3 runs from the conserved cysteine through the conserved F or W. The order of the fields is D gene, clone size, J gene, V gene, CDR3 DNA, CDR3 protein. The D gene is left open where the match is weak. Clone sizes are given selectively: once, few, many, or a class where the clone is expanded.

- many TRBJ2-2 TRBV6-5 TGTGCCAGCAGTTACTCGATACTAACGAACACCGGGGAGCTGTTTTTT CASSYSILTNTGELFF
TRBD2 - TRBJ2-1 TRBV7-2 TGTGCCAACAGCTTACTATTGGCGGGGGGGAATGAGCAGTTCTTC CANSLLLAGGNEQFF
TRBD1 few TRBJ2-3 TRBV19 TGTGCCAGTAGTATGTTACAGGGGGCGCGGGTAAGCACAGATACGCAGTATTTT CASSMLQGARVSTDTQYF
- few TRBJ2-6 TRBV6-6 TGTGCCAGTCTCCAGACCGGGGCCAACGTCCTGACTTTC CASLQTGANVLTF
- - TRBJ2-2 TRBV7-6 TGTGCCAGCAGCTCTCTGCTAGGGAACACCGGGGAGCTGTTTTTT CASSSLLGNTGELFF
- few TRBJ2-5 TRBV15 TGTGCCACCAGCTCCCGCCACGAAGAGACCCAGTACTTC CATSSRHEETQYF
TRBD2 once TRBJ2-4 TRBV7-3 TGTGCCAGCAGCCTTAGCGGGGGGCCGGGTAACATTCAGTACTTC CASSLSGGPGNIQYF
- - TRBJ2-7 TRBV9 TGTGCCAGCCCTTCCGTGGCCGAGCAGTACTTC CASPSVAEQYF
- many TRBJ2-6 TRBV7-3 TGTGCCAGCAGCTTACATGACGAGACCTCTGGGGCCAACGTCCTGACTTTC CASSLHDETSGANVLTF
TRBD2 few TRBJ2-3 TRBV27 TGTGCCAGCAGTCCCCTGAGGAGCGGGGGGCCGTTAGATACGCAGTATTTT CASSPLRSGGPLDTQYF
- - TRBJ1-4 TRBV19 TGTGCCAGTAGCCCGGCAGGGGCCCCCCCCGAAAAACTGTTTTTT CASSPAGAPPEKLFF
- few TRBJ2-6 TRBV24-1 TGTGCCACCGAATCTGGGGCCAACGTCCTGACTTTC CATESGANVLTF
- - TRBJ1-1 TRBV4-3 TGCGCCAGCAGCCAAGAAGGGTACTTTGAAGCTTTCTTT CASSQEGYFEAFF
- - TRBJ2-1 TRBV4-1 TGCGCCAGCAGCCAAGATCTCGGAGCGCTCACCTACAATGAGCAGTTCTTC CASSQDLGALTYNEQFF
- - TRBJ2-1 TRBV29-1 TGCAGCGTAACGGAGGGGAATGAGCAGTTCTTC CSVTEGNEQFF
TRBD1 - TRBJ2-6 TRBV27 TGTGCCAGCAGTTCTGTGGGACAGGTGTTCTCTGGGGCCAACGTCCTGACTTTC CASSSVGQVFSGANVLTF
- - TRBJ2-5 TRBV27 TGTGCCAGCAGTTGGGCAGGGGATTCGAAAGAGACCCAGTACTTC CASSWAGDSKETQYF
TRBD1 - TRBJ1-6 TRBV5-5 TGTGCCAGCAGCGGCGGACAGGGGAATTCACCCCTCCACTTT CASSGGQGNSPLHF
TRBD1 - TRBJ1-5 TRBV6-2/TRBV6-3 TGTGCCACCTCCGGGGACAGGGCCATCAATCAGCCCCAGCATTTT CATSGDRAINQPQHF
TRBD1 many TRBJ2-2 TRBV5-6 TGTGCCAGCAGCTTGGTCGACAGGGAGAACACCGGGGAGCTGTTTTTT CASSLVDRENTGELFF
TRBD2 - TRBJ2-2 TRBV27 TGTGCCAGCAGTTTCGCCGGGACTAGCGGGGGGTGGACCGGGGAGCTGTTTTTT CASSFAGTSGGWTGELFF
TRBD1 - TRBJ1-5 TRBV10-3 TGTGCCATCAGTCGACAGGGGCGCGATAGCAATCAGCCCCAGCATTTT CAISRQGRDSNQPQHF
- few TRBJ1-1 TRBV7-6 TGTGCCAGCAGCTTAACTGGACAGAGCGAAGCTTTCTTT CASSLTGQSEAFF
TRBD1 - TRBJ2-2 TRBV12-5 TGTGCTAGTGGTTGGTCGACAGGGACCGCGAACACCGGGGAGCTGTTTTTT CASGWSTGTANTGELFF
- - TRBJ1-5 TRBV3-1 TGTGCCAGCAGCCAAGGCCGGGCCAATAACAATCAGCCCCAGCATTTT CASSQGRANNNQPQHF
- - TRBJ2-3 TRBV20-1 TGCAGTGCTAGAGATCTTAATCTAGCGTCAGCTAGCACAGATACGCAGTATTTT CSARDLNLASASTDTQYF
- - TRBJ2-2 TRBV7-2 TGTGCCAGCAGCTTAGCGGCTTTGGGGCCCACCGGGGAGCTGTTTTTT CASSLAALGPTGELFF
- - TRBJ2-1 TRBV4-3 TGCGCCAGCAGCCACGGTCTGGTGACAGGCAACAATGAGCAGTTCTTC CASSHGLVTGNNEQFF
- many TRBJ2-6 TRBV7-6 TGTGCCAGCAGCCGTGGGGAACAGCAGCTCTCTGGGGCCAACGTCCTGACTTTC CASSRGEQQLSGANVLTF
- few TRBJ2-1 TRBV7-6 TGTGCCAGCAGCTCGTGGACCGGACTCAATGAGCAGTTCTTC CASSSWTGLNEQFF
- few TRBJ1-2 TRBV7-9 TGTGCCAGCCAAGACCCGGACGGATATAACTATGGCTACACCTTC CASQDPDGYNYGYTF
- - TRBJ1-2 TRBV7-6 TGTGCCAGCAGCTTAGTGGGCAGGGAAAAGGACTATGGCTACACCTTC CASSLVGREKDYGYTF
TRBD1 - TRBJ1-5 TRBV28 TGTGCCAGCAGTTCCAGGGGGTTGGGCTGGAGCAATCAGCCCCAGCATTTT CASSSRGLGWSNQPQHF
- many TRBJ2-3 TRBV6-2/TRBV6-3 TGTGCCAGCAGTCTTACTGGCGGGGTTCCCACAGATACGCAGTATTTT CASSLTGGVPTDTQYF
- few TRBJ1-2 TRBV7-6 TGTGCCAGCAGCTCCTGGAGGGGGGAGGGCTATGGCTACACCTTC CASSSWRGEGYGYTF
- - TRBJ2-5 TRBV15 TGTGCCACCAGCAGAGGGGGGGCTCTGGAGACCCAGTACTTC CATSRGGALETQYF
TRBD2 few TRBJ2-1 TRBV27 TGTGCCAGCAGTTTATCACTAGCGGGGGGCCTGGCTCGGGCCTACAATGAGCAGTTCTTC CASSLSLAGGLARAYNEQFF
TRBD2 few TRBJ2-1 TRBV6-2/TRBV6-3 TGTGCCAGCTTTCCCGGGGGGTACAATGAGCAGTTCTTC CASFPGGYNEQFF
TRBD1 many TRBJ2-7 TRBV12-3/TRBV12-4 TGTGCCAGCAGTGCGACCTGGACAGGGGGTTACGAGCAGTACTTC CASSATWTGGYEQYF
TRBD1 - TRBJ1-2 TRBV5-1 TGTGCCAGCAGCTTAGCTGGGACAGCTTATGGCTACACCTTC CASSLAGTAYGYTF
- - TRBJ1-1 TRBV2 TGTGCCAGCCCGTCGTCGGGTGTCACTGAAGCTTTCTTT CASPSSGVTEAFF
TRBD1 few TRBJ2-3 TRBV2 TGTGCCAGCAGTGAGAAGGGACAGGGAATAGATACGCAGTATTTT CASSEKGQGIDTQYF
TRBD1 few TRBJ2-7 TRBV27 TGTGCCAGCAGTTTATCCGGGACAGGTCGAGCCGAGCAGTACTTC CASSLSGTGRAEQYF
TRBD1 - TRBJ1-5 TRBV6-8 TGTGCCAGCAGTGTCACAGGGGATCAGCCCCAGCATTTT CASSVTGDQPQHF
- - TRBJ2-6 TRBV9 TGTGCCAGCAGCGTAGCCTCTTGGGCGACGGGGGCCAACGTCCTGACTTTC CASSVASWATGANVLTF
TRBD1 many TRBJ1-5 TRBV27 TGTGCCAGCAGTCACGGGACAGGGGGATCTCGCAGCAATCAGCCCCAGCATTTT CASSHGTGGSRSNQPQHF
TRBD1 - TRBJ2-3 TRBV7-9 TGTGTCAGCAGCTTAGCGAGCGACAGGGGACCGGGAGATACGCAGTATTTT CVSSLASDRGPGDTQYF
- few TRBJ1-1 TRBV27 TGTGCCAGCAGTTTAACCTACAGGGTGGGGACTGAAGCTTTCTTT CASSLTYRVGTEAFF
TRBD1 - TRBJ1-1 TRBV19 TGTGCCAGTAGCCCCAAAAGGGACAGGGTGGACACTGAAGCTTTCTTT CASSPKRDRVDTEAFF
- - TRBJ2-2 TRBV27 TGTGCCAGCAGTGCCGGGACTCCCGGAGGGCTGTTTTTT CASSAGTPGGLFF
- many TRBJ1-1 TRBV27 TGTGCCAGCAGTTTTGGGCAGCGGAACACTGAAGCTTTCTTT CASSFGQRNTEAFF
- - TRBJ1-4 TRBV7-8 TGTGCCAGCAGCCCTAACATAGCTCTTAATGAAAAACTGTTTTTT CASSPNIALNEKLFF
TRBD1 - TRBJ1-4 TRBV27 TGTGCCAGCAGTTCGGGGACAGGGGGTTGGAATGAAAAACTGTTTTTT CASSSGTGGWNEKLFF
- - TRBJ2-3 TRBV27 TGTGCCAGCAGTGCGGGTCCTCGTGGAGATACGCAGTATTTT CASSAGPRGDTQYF
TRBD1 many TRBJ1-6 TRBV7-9 TGTGCCAGCAGTTCAGGGGGATCACCCCTCCACTTT CASSSGGSPLHF